One sample yielded the 29 T cell receptor beta chains listed below, sequenced in a study of cytomegalovirus exposure and HLA in healthy donors. PCR was performed using 60 Vbeta and 13 Jbeta primers. TCRdb's table, derived via immunoSEQ multiplex PCR, lists solely in-frame clones and lacks some. The sample yields approximately 67,000 clones, 65% to 70% seen once. Input material: PBMCs. Source of these receptors: a woman aged 25 to 39 in good health and CMV-seronegative.

The chain recombines TRBV5-4 with TRBJ2-3; D may be TRBD2 (6 bases). There are 16 residues in the CDR3. Trimming left V 0 bases short and J 0 bases short, with 11 bases between. Per the germline V gene, CDR1 is SGHNT and CDR2 is YYREEE (reference sequence). CDR3 region: CASSLGAGLSTDTQYF. The CDR3 DNA reads as TGTGCCAGCAGCTTGGGGGCGGGACTCAGCACAGATACGCAGTATTTT.

The chain recombines TRBV5-4 with TRBJ2-1, with 14 positions matching TRBD2. Losses at the gene ends were 4 bases for V and 10 bases for J; bases not matched to a gene: 4. The germline gives CDR1 SGHNT, CDR2 YYREEE (reference sequence). The CDR3 contains 14 residues. The CDR3 DNA sequence: TGTGCCAGCAGCCCCCGGACTAGCGGGGGGGAGCAGTTCTTC. Its protein product is CASSPRTSGGEQFF.

This clone appeared a single time. This chain connects TRBV5-6 to TRBJ2-3, with TRBD2 matching over 7 bases. The CDR3 has 16 amino acids. Per germline, CDR1 SGHDT and CDR2 YYEEEE. J lost 1 base, V lost 0 bases, and 5 bases had no gene match. The DNA of the CDR3 is TGTGCCAGCAGCTTGGGGGCGGGGGTTCGCACAGATACGCAGTATTTT. This translates into CASSLGAGVRTDTQYF.

The V call is TRBV5-1, the J call TRBJ1-2; 10 nucleotides line up with TRBD1. Germline V CDR1 and CDR2: SGHRS, YFSETQ. The CDR3 is 14 amino acids. V dropped 7 bases and J dropped 2; count of bases not matched to a gene: 5. The CDR3 region has the DNA TGCGCCAGCGACGCGGGACAGGGGAACTATGGCTACACCTTC. Residues: CASDAGQGNYGYTF.

The chain is built from TRBV2 and TRBJ1-1; TRBD1 matches at 7 bases. This CDR3 is 13 amino acids long. V lost 11 bases to trimming and J lost 0 bases; unmatched junction nucleotides: 6. Germline-derived CDR1 and CDR2 are SNHLY and FYNNEI. Here the CDR3 reads CASRDSLNTEAFF. CDR3 nucleotides: TGTGCCTCGCGGGACAGCCTGAACACTGAAGCTTTCTTT.

The chain employs TRBV19 and TRBJ1-2, with 8 bases that match TRBD1. Germline values: CDR1 LNHDA, CDR2 SQIVND (reference sequence). With 3 bases clipped from V and 0 bases from J, the junction kept 9 bases outside the gene matches. The CDR3 is 17 amino acids. As DNA, the CDR3 is TGTGCCAGTAGTATGAGGACAGGGCCGTTGGCTAACTATGGCTACACCTTC. Its protein is CASSMRTGPLANYGYTF.

The V gene is TRBV7-2, the J gene TRBJ2-7; D not certain. CDR3 length: 13 amino acids. Per germline, CDR1 SGHTA and CDR2 FQGNSA. Trimming removed 1 base at V and 7 bases at J, with 11 bases between. CDR3 protein: CASSLGHSHEQYF. As DNA, the CDR3 is TGTGCCAGCAGCTTAGGACACTCCCATGAGCAGTACTTC. The variable domain in full, completed from reference TRBV7-2 and TRBJ2-7, reads GAGVSQSPSNKVTEKGKDVELRCDPISGHTALYWYRQSLGQGLEFLIYFQGNSAPDKSGLPSDRFSAERTGGSVSTLTIQRTQQEDSAVYLCASSLGHSHEQYFGPGTRLTVT.

This clone is a singleton in its sample. DNA of the CDR3: TGCGCCAGCAGCCAAGCAAGGCAGGGAATCTATGGCTACACCTTC. This encodes CASSQARQGIYGYTF. The chain combines TRBV4-1 with TRBJ1-2; perhaps TRBD1 as D (5 bases). CDR1 and CDR2 from the germline V gene are MGHRA and YSYEKL. The V and J ends lost 1 base and 4 bases respectively, with 13 bases between them. The CDR3 consists of 15 residues.

The chain recombines TRBV21-1 with TRBJ2-3; the D call TRBD1 from the table was never checked on the DNA. TRBV21-1 corresponds to a pseudogene. The CDR3 sequence is 17 residues long. The CDR3 bases are TGTGCCAGCAGTTTAGGGGAAAGGGGTAGGTTGACAGATACGCAGTATTTT. This sequence encodes CASSLGERGRLTDTQYF.

The chain links TRBV6-6 to TRBJ1-1; 11 bases line up with TRBD1. CDR3 length: 14 residues. V was pared by 8 bases and J by 11 bases, with 13 bases of the junction left unmatched. CDR1 is MNHNY, CDR2 SVGAGI, per germline (reference sequence). The CDR3 DNA reads as TGTGCCAGCGGTCGGACAGGGGGCAGGTCGCGGGCTTTCTTT. Its protein is CASGRTGGRSRAFF.

Regarding this clone: At one end the junction does not follow the germline gene, possibly because of a read error. The same CDR3 is also encoded by other DNA sequences in this sample. The rearrangement links TRBV27 to TRBJ2-6; 7 bases match TRBD1. The V gene's germline CDR1 is MNHEY and CDR2 SMNVEV (reference sequence). The CDR3 has 17 amino acids. This CDR3 reads CASSMTGSHSGANVLTF. The CDR3 bases are TGTGCCAGCAGTATGACAGGGTCCCACTCTGGGGCCAATGTCCTGACTTTC.

The chain recombines TRBV4-1 with TRBJ2-7, with a tentative D call TRBD1 (5 bases). The CDR3 has 16 amino acids. Germline V gene lookup returns CDR1 MGHRA and CDR2 YSYEKL. The ends were cut back, 0 bases at V and 6 bases at J, with 18 bases in the middle. The CDR3 DNA reads TGCGCCAGCAGCCAAGATGAAGCAGGGAACCGCTTCGAGCAGTACTTC. Translation gives CASSQDEAGNRFEQYF.

The chain is built from TRBV19 and TRBJ1-2; the match to TRBD1 covers 7 bases. The CDR3 sequence is 16 residues long. Germline trimming cut 6 bases from V and 3 bases from J; bases unmatched to any gene: 13. Germline values: CDR1 LNHDA, CDR2 SQIVND (reference sequence). CDR3 residues: CASRPLGYRGDYGYTF. The CDR3 coding sequence is TGTGCCAGTAGACCACTGGGTTACAGGGGAGACTATGGCTACACCTTC.

The rearrangement uses TRBV6-1 and TRBJ1-2; TRBD1 matches 12 bases. Trimming took 9 bases from V and 7 from J; bases not matched to a gene: 12. The CDR3 is 15 amino acids. Germline assignment: CDR1 MNHNS and CDR2 SASEGT. The CDR3 loop is CASHPPGQGASGYTF. The CDR3 bases are TGTGCCAGTCACCCACCGGGACAGGGGGCGTCTGGCTACACCTTC.

V usage is TRBV7-8 and J usage is TRBJ1-5, with D perhaps matching TRBD1 (5 bases). CDR3 length: 14 residues. V was trimmed by 5 bases and J by 0 bases, leaving 8 bases between them. Germline lookup yields CDR1 SGHVS and CDR2 FQNEAQ. The CDR3 is CASSQTDSNQPQHF. The DNA of the CDR3 is TGTGCCAGCAGCCAGACAGATAGCAATCAGCCCCAGCATTTT.

This clone is a singleton in its sample. J is TRBJ1-5 and V is TRBV5-1; D perhaps matches TRBD1 (5 bases). This CDR3 contains 14 residues. Germline V gene lookup returns CDR1 SGHRS and CDR2 YFSETQ. The ends were cut back, 4 bases at V and 6 bases at J, with 14 bases in the middle. The CDR3 region is CASSPGGDAQPQHF. The CDR3 DNA follows: TGCGCCAGCAGCCCGGGGGGGGACGCTCAGCCCCAGCATTTT.

This clone was counted between two and nine times. The chain couples TRBV4-1 to TRBJ1-6, with D tentatively TRBD1 (5 bases). The CDR3 has 14 amino acids. Deletions cut 5 bases from V and 7 bases from J, with 12 bases between. The V gene's germline CDR1 is MGHRA and CDR2 YSYEKL. The CDR3 reads CASSSRGKNSPLHF. Written as DNA, the CDR3 is TGCGCCAGCAGCTCTAGGGGAAAGAATTCACCCCTCCACTTT.

The chain employs TRBV19 and TRBJ2-2; the match to TRBD1 covers 10 bases. The CDR3 runs 14 residues. The germline CDR1 and CDR2 sequences are LNHDA and SQIVND (reference sequence). With V trimmed by 8 bases and J by 5 bases, 5 bases remained unmatched. The CDR3 spells CASWDRGRTGELFF. The CDR3 DNA follows: TGTGCCAGTTGGGACAGGGGTCGTACCGGGGAGCTGTTTTTT. Based on the CDR3 plus reference TRBV19 and TRBJ2-2, the full variable domain is DGGITQSPKYLFRKEGQNVTLSCEQNLNHDAMYWYRQDPGQGLRLIYYSQIVNDFQKGDIAEGYSVSREKKESFPLTVTSAQKNPTAFYLCASWDRGRTGELFFGEGSRLTVL.

CDR3 sequence reads: CASSLDTYGYTF. The CDR3 coding sequence is TGTGCCAGCAGCTTAGACACCTATGGCTACACCTTC. The chain combines TRBV5-8 with TRBJ1-2; D unclear. V lost 2 bases, J lost 4 bases, and 6 bases lay in between. The CDR3 length is 12 residues. Germline-derived CDR1 and CDR2 are SGHTS and YDEGEE.

This chain links TRBV27 with TRBJ1-5, with no clear D. Germline values: CDR1 MNHEY, CDR2 SMNVEV (reference sequence). V was clipped by 0 bases and J by 11 bases, with 14 bases between them. The CDR3 sequence is 14 residues long. The CDR3, as DNA: TGTGCCAGCAGTTTATCAATTGACGGGAGGTCCCAGCATTTT. Its protein product is CASSLSIDGRSQHF.

This clone came up a few times. The rearrangement links TRBV7-9 to TRBJ1-2; 8 bases agree with TRBD1. V lost 1 base, J lost 8 bases, and 9 bases stayed unmatched. The length of the CDR3 is 15 residues. CDR1 and CDR2 (germline): SEHNR, FQNEAQ (reference sequence). The CDR3 here is CASSLGLQGDRGYTF. CDR3 DNA sequence: TGTGCCAGCAGCTTAGGTCTACAGGGGGATCGCGGCTACACCTTC.

The CDR3 region is CASSYRQGDYGYTF. CDR3 DNA sequence: TGCGCCAGCAGCTACCGACAGGGGGACTATGGCTACACCTTC. The chain joins TRBV5-1 to TRBJ1-2, with TRBD1 matching 9 bases. The trim removed 3 bases at V and 3 bases at J, leaving 3 bases unmatched. The CDR3 totals 14 residues. Germline lookup yields CDR1 SGHRS and CDR2 YFSETQ.

The chain couples TRBV19 to TRBJ1-5, with 8 bases identical to TRBD1. The CDR3 length is 15 residues. V was clipped by 4 bases and J by 7 bases; unmatched bases: 9. The germline CDR1 and CDR2 sequences are LNHDA and SQIVND (reference sequence). The CDR3 DNA reads TGTGCCAGTAGTACGGACAGGGCTCAAGGGCAGCCCCAGCATTTT. This codes for CASSTDRAQGQPQHF.

V usage is TRBV28 and J usage is TRBJ2-5; D possibly corresponds to TRBD1 (5 bases). The germline V gene has CDR1 MDHEN and CDR2 SYDVKM. V was pared by 5 bases and J by 5 bases, with 15 bases between. CDR3 length: 14 amino acids. CDR3 coding DNA: TGTGCCAGCAGTAAGCCTGTTAAGGGGGAGACCCAGTACTTC. Translation gives CASSKPVKGETQYF. The full variable domain, completed using reference TRBV28 and TRBJ2-5, is DVKVTQSSRYLVKRTGEKVFLECVQDMDHENMFWYRQDPGLGLRLIYFSYDVKMKEKGDIPEGYSVSREKKERFSLILESASTNQTSMYLCASSKPVKGETQYFGPGTRLLVL.

The chain uses TRBV11-3 and TRBJ1-2, with 7 bases lining up with TRBD1. The CDR3 sequence is 14 residues long. Germline V gene sequence: CDR1 SGHNT, CDR2 YENEEA. V lost 1 base, J lost 7 bases, and 6 bases stayed unmatched. CDR3 sequence (DNA): TGTGCCAGCAGCTTAGCCAGGGGGGCTACTGGCTACACCTTC. The encoded protein is CASSLARGATGYTF.

This clone was observed a few times. The chain recombines TRBV19 with TRBJ1-1, with no clear D. Germline V gene lookup returns CDR1 LNHDA and CDR2 SQIVND (reference sequence). The CDR3 has 13 amino acids. Trimming cost V 1 base and J 2 bases, with 5 bases left between them. The CDR3 is CASSIGVNTEAFF. CDR3 DNA sequence: TGTGCCAGTAGTATAGGAGTTAACACTGAAGCTTTCTTT.

This chain connects TRBV7-8 to TRBJ2-5; D gene uncertain. The V gene's germline CDR1 is SGHVS and CDR2 FQNEAQ. The CDR3 spans 13 residues. V was shortened by 0 bases and J by 5 bases, with 7 bases between the two germline ends. In nucleotides, the CDR3 is TGTGCCAGCAGCTTAGCGTTCGGGGAGACCCAGTACTTC. Its protein is CASSLAFGETQYF.

The rearrangement links TRBV19 to TRBJ1-1, with D tentatively TRBD1 (6 bases). CDR3 length: 14 residues. The V end was cut by 5 bases, the J end by 1 base, with 11 bases between. The V gene's germline CDR1 is LNHDA and CDR2 SQIVND (reference sequence). The CDR3 here is CASSVPTGNTEAFF. The CDR3 coding sequence is TGTGCCAGTAGTGTCCCGACAGGGAACACTGAAGCTTTCTTT.

The chain links TRBV2 to TRBJ2-2; D gene uncertain. Germline CDR1 and CDR2: SNHLY and FYNNEI. The germline V and J ends were trimmed by 7 bases and 0 bases, with 9 bases remaining between them. The CDR3 is 14 amino acids. CDR3 DNA sequence: TGTGCCAGCATGAGAGGAGCGAACACCGGGGAGCTGTTTTTT. Protein product: CASMRGANTGELFF.